This TCR beta chain was found in a study of blood T cells in healthy people across ages. The use of a sample-barcoded 5' primer and a J-beta primer mix characterized a second PCR of about 6 to 11 cycles. All cDNA molecules were each tagged by a template-switch adaptor with 12 random nucleotides. Each CDR3 protein is one row after TCRdb ran MiXCR on the 5' RACE reads. The sample lists 1.2 million to 1.5 million distinct CDR3 sequences, around 59% occurring once. The CDR3 spans 14 residues. Losses at the gene ends were 3 bases for V and 10 bases for J; bases not matched to a gene: 9. CDR1 and CDR2 from the germline V gene are DFQATT and SNEGSKA (reference sequence). The sample holds a few counts of this clonotype. Peripheral blood, ten milliliters per donor, was collected. Isolated PBMCs totaled at least 7 million in each sample. The authors extracted at least 5 micrograms of total RNA per sample.

The sample comprised blood. The TCR comes from a man aged 18 to 30 in good health. The chain couples TRBV20-1 to TRBJ1-6, with TRBD1 identical over 7 bases. In DNA, the CDR3 is TGCAGTGCTAGCCGTGACAGGGAAAGATCACCCCTCCACTTT. The encoded protein is CSASRDRERSPLHF.